This is a list of T cell receptor beta chains from one sample in a study of OX40 agonist ivuxolimab in advanced cancers. Generated by immunoSEQ multiplex PCR, the TCRdb table keeps only in-frame clones and is missing some. This sample has around 66,000 clones, with around 81% found just once. The sample in question was CD4+ or CD8+ T cells sorted from blood, obtained in a trial of the OX40 agonist ivuxolimab. These receptors all stem from an adult with an advanced solid tumor such as melanoma, head and neck, liver or kidney cancer. The CDR3 runs from the conserved cysteine through the conserved F or W. A D gene is named only where the DNA matches it firmly. Clone sizes are given selectively: once, few, many, or a class where the clone is expanded.

V gene	J gene	clone size	D gene	CDR3 protein	CDR3 DNA
TRBV5-6	TRBJ1-6	.	.	CASSSTGARGISSPLHF	TGTGCCAGCAGCTCCACGGGGGCAAGGGGGATTAGTTCACCCCTCCACTTT
TRBV11-2	TRBJ1-1	.	.	CASSLVGRGNPEAFF	TGTGCCAGCAGCTTAGTTGGCAGGGGAAATCCTGAAGCTTTCTTT
TRBV19	TRBJ2-5	.	TRBD1	CASSRQGALGKTQYF	TGTGCCAGTAGTCGACAGGGGGCCCTAGGGAAGACCCAGTACTTC
TRBV25-1	TRBJ1-2	.	.	CASSPGGVYGYTF	TGTGCCAGCAGCCCGGGGGGGGTCTATGGCTACACCTTC
TRBV5-6	TRBJ1-1	.	.	CASRPTGRPEAFF	TGTGCCAGCAGGCCCACGGGGAGGCCTGAAGCTTTCTTT
TRBV9	TRBJ2-3	.	.	CASSVASRGADTQYF	TGTGCCAGCAGCGTAGCGAGCAGGGGGGCAGATACGCAGTATTTT
TRBV2	TRBJ2-3	.	.	CASSVVARRQYF	TGTGCCAGCAGTGTGGTGGCGAGGCGGCAGTATTTT
TRBV6-6	TRBJ2-6	.	TRBD1	CASSPDRVGANVLTF	TGTGCCAGCAGCCCGGACAGGGTTGGGGCCAACGTCCTGACTTTC
TRBV28	TRBJ2-1	.	TRBD2	CASKRPGLDNYNEQFF	TGTGCCAGCAAGCGCCCCGGACTAGACAACTACAATGAGCAGTTCTTC
TRBV4-2	TRBJ1-3	few	.	CASSQDPTGLSAGNTIYF	TGTGCCAGCAGCCAAGATCCAACGGGTTTGTCGGCTGGAAACACCATATATTTT
TRBV5-5	TRBJ2-7	.	.	CASSLAPTGSYEQYF	TGTGCCAGCAGCTTGGCCCCAACGGGCAGCTACGAGCAGTACTTC
TRBV19	TRBJ1-3	.	.	CASSMAGIGNTIYF	TGTGCCAGTAGTATGGCAGGTATCGGAAACACCATATATTTT
TRBV6-5	TRBJ2-7	.	.	CASSSPGGFNEQYF	TGTGCCAGCAGTTCCCCTGGGGGGTTCAACGAGCAGTACTTC
TRBV27	TRBJ2-5	.	.	CASSLYGAPETQYF	TGTGCCAGCAGTTTATACGGGGCGCCCGAGACCCAGTACTTC
TRBV6-5	TRBJ1-6	few	.	CASRMNSPLHF	TGTGCCAGCAGAATGAATTCACCCCTCCACTTT
TRBV4-2	TRBJ1-3	few	.	CASSQEGNTIYF	TGTGCCAGCAGCCAAGAGGGAAACACCATATATTTT
TRBV5-1	TRBJ2-3	.	.	CASSPIRQESSTDTQYF	TGCGCCAGCAGCCCTATAAGACAGGAGTCTAGCACAGATACGCAGTATTTT
TRBV6-5	TRBJ2-5	.	.	CATRRTGKETQYF	TGTGCCACCAGGAGAACGGGGAAGGAGACCCAGTACTTC
TRBV11-1	TRBJ2-1	.	TRBD2	CASSLIVAGAYNEQFF	TGTGCCAGCAGCTTAATAGTAGCGGGGGCCTACAATGAGCAGTTCTTC
TRBV11-3	TRBJ2-1	once	.	CASSSASEQFF	TGTGCCAGCAGCTCCGCAAGTGAGCAGTTCTTC
TRBV5-1	TRBJ1-1	.	.	CASSLGAGLAAFF	TGCGCCAGCAGCTTGGGTGCGGGGTTGGCGGCTTTCTTT
TRBV7-2	TRBJ1-5	.	.	CASSLAENQPQHF	TGTGCCAGCAGCTTAGCGGAGAATCAGCCCCAGCATTTT
TRBV19	TRBJ2-7	.	.	CASSLRDWAYEQYF	TGTGCCAGTAGTCTGAGGGACTGGGCCTACGAGCAGTACTTC
TRBV11-3	TRBJ2-1	.	.	CASSLEGTLDEQFF	TGTGCCAGCAGCTTAGAAGGGACCCTAGATGAGCAGTTCTTC
TRBV15	TRBJ1-1	.	.	CATSRDWGTEAFF	TGTGCCACCAGCAGAGATTGGGGCACTGAAGCTTTCTTT
TRBV25-1	TRBJ1-5	.	TRBD1	CASSPQGQGYQPQHF	TGTGCCAGCAGTCCCCAGGGACAGGGTTATCAGCCCCAGCATTTT
TRBV18	TRBJ2-7	.	TRBD1	CASSPLSSGTGTYEQYF	TGTGCCAGCTCACCACTTTCGTCCGGGACAGGGACCTACGAGCAGTACTTC
TRBV19	TRBJ1-5	few	.	CASSNPRQPQHF	TGTGCCAGTAGTAACCCACGGCAGCCCCAGCATTTT
TRBV12-2	TRBJ1-1	.	.	CASRLSPVNTEAFF	TGTGCAAGTCGCTTAAGCCCGGTGAACACTGAAGCTTTCTTT
TRBV5-4	TRBJ1-2	.	.	CASSLGLAGGGSNYGYTF	TGTGCCAGCAGCTTGGGTCTGGCAGGTGGAGGATCTAACTATGGCTACACCTTC
TRBV19	TRBJ2-2	.	.	CASSPLRGGRTVGELFF	TGTGCCAGTAGTCCTCTAAGGGGGGGCCGAACGGTCGGGGAGCTGTTTTTT
TRBV7-9	TRBJ2-3	.	.	CASSLPPTDTQYF	TGTGCCAGCAGCTTACCTCCCACAGATACGCAGTATTTT
TRBV5-6	TRBJ2-6	.	.	CASKPSGANVLTF	TGTGCCAGCAAGCCTTCTGGGGCCAACGTCCTGACTTTC
TRBV29-1	TRBJ1-2	few	TRBD1	CSVDSRDRVVVGYTF	TGCAGCGTTGATTCCCGGGACAGGGTGGTAGTTGGCTACACCTTC
TRBV9	TRBJ1-1	.	.	CASSASGRAFF	TGTGCCAGCAGCGCGAGTGGGAGGGCTTTCTTT
TRBV7-9	TRBJ1-2	.	.	CASSLAFGENYGYTF	TGTGCCAGCAGCTTAGCATTCGGGGAGAACTATGGCTACACCTTC
TRBV19	TRBJ1-5	.	TRBD1	CASRVFGGGGSQPQHF	TGTGCCAGTAGGGTCTTTGGAGGGGGCGGGAGTCAGCCCCAGCATTTT
TRBV15	TRBJ2-3	once	TRBD2	CATSRVVLAGEDTQYF	TGTGCCACCAGCAGAGTGGTCCTAGCGGGGGAGGATACGCAGTATTTT
TRBV6-5	TRBJ2-5	.	.	CASSYSGGLGTQYF	TGTGCCAGCAGTTATTCGGGGGGCTTAGGAACCCAGTACTTC
TRBV5-6	TRBJ1-2	.	TRBD1	CASSLQGNYGYTF	TGTGCCAGCAGCCTACAGGGGAACTATGGCTACACCTTC
TRBV28	TRBJ1-2	few	TRBD1	CASSLFGPTGGNYGYTF	TGTGCCAGCAGTTTATTCGGACCGACAGGGGGGAACTATGGCTACACCTTC
TRBV5-1	TRBJ2-1	.	.	CASSLGRAEQFF	TGCGCCAGCAGCTTGGGGCGGGCAGAGCAGTTCTTC
TRBV23-1	TRBJ1-4	once	.	CASSQAPGRVELFF	TGCGCCAGCAGTCAAGCCCCCGGGAGGGTGGAACTGTTTTTT
TRBV27	TRBJ2-1	.	TRBD2	CASSSASSGYNEQFF	TGTGCCAGCAGTTCCGCGTCTAGCGGCTACAATGAGCAGTTCTTC
TRBV29-1	TRBJ1-5	.	TRBD1	CSPAGQGSNQPQHF	TGCAGCCCCGCGGGACAGGGAAGCAATCAGCCCCAGCATTTT
TRBV6-1	TRBJ2-7	.	.	CASSESPFLTYEQYF	TGTGCCAGCAGTGAATCGCCCTTCCTTACCTACGAGCAGTACTTC
TRBV5-1	TRBJ2-5	.	TRBD2	CASTLLAGGFQETQYF	TGCGCCAGCACCCTCCTAGCGGGGGGGTTTCAAGAGACCCAGTACTTC
TRBV10-3	TRBJ1-1	.	.	CAISAHLNVNTEAFF	TGTGCCATCAGTGCCCATTTAAATGTGAACACTGAAGCTTTCTTT
TRBV19	TRBJ1-4	.	.	CASSSSSATNEKLFF	TGTGCCAGTAGTTCCTCTTCGGCAACTAATGAAAAACTGTTTTTT
TRBV5-1	TRBJ1-5	.	.	CASSLDGVSNQPQHF	TGCGCCAGCAGCTTGGACGGGGTTAGCAATCAGCCCCAGCATTTT
TRBV5-1	TRBJ1-6	.	.	CASSDPNSPLHF	TGCGCCAGCAGCGATCCGAATTCACCCCTCCACTTT
TRBV9	TRBJ2-7	.	.	CASSVGEGPPYEQYF	TGTGCCAGCAGCGTAGGTGAGGGTCCCCCCTACGAGCAGTACTTC
TRBV7-2	TRBJ1-6	.	.	CASGSGTNSPLHF	TGTGCCAGCGGTTCAGGGACTAATTCACCCCTCCACTTT
TRBV29-1	TRBJ1-4	.	.	CSVWGRTNEKLFF	TGCAGCGTTTGGGGCAGAACTAATGAAAAACTGTTTTTT
TRBV7-8	TRBJ1-1	.	.	CASSLAVGTEAFF	TGTGCCAGCAGCTTAGCGGTAGGAACTGAAGCTTTCTTT
TRBV9	TRBJ2-6	.	TRBD1	CASSADRGPSGANVLTF	TGTGCCAGCAGCGCCGACAGGGGCCCCTCTGGGGCCAACGTCCTGACTTTC
TRBV2	TRBJ2-7	few	.	CASIDWPYEQYF	TGTGCCAGCATTGACTGGCCCTACGAGCAGTACTTC